This T cell receptor (beta chain) comes out of a study of neurological immune-mediated disorders. The sample's time point: longitudinal time-point 2. Unsorted libraries were prepared from 2 million PBMCs that had been stored at -80 C. Study findings and constraints: While HTLV-1-associated myelopathy showed the greatest TCR clonal expansion, multiple sclerosis showed the least, falling below healthy controls.

There are many counts of this clonotype. Its antigen is unidentified. A 10-nucleotide random UMI tagged transcripts in template-switch 5'RACE cDNA synthesis. TCRdb re-derived calls from the 5' RACE reads in MiXCR, one entry per CDR3 protein. The sample has 84,000 or so distinct CDR3 sequences; 13% are singletons. Trimming took off 0 bases at V and 0 bases at J, with 4 bases between the two ends. The CDR3 runs to 14 residues. Germline V gives CDR1 SGDLS, CDR2 YYNGEE. The sample was PBMCs. The receptor was derived from a female donor with HTLV-1-associated myelopathy (HAM/TSP). The rearrangement joins TRBV9 to TRBJ2-4; D unclear. The CDR3 region has the DNA TGTGCCAGCAGCGTAGGAGAAGCCAAAAACATTCAGTACTTC. Translating gives CASSVGEAKNIQYF.